These 30 T cell receptor beta chains were sequenced from one sample in a study of cytomegalovirus exposure and HLA in healthy donors. The PCR employed 60 Vbeta primers together with 13 Jbeta primers. Using immunoSEQ multiplex PCR, the repertoire was profiled, and TCRdb retains in-frame clones only, with some absent. The sample records 100,000 to 150,000 clones, more than 65% being singletons. The specimen was PBMCs. The source is a woman aged 55-69 years in good health and CMV-seropositive.

The rearrangement links TRBV5-1 to TRBJ2-5; 8 nucleotides agree with TRBD1. The CDR3 has 14 residues. Germline V gene lookup returns CDR1 SGHRS and CDR2 YFSETQ. Trimming took 4 bases from V and 4 from J; bases not matched to a gene: 6. The CDR3 nucleotides are TGCGCCAGCAGCCTGACAGGGGCCGGAGAGACCCAGTACTTC. Residues: CASSLTGAGETQYF.

The rearrangement uses TRBV27 and TRBJ2-3, with TRBD2 matching over 11 bases. The V segment lost 5 bases and the J segment 0 bases; nucleotides outside the gene matches: 7. The germline gives CDR1 MNHEY, CDR2 SMNVEV (reference sequence). The CDR3 length is 17 residues. The CDR3 reads CASSVGTSGPSTDTQYF. The CDR3 nucleotides are TGTGCCAGCAGTGTCGGGACTAGCGGTCCTAGCACAGATACGCAGTATTTT.

This clone was recorded once. J is TRBJ1-3 and V is TRBV19; a possible D gene is TRBD1 (6 bases). The germline V gene encodes CDR1 LNHDA and CDR2 SQIVND (reference sequence). Trimming stripped 8 bases from V and 1 base from J, with 9 bases between. There are 13 residues in the CDR3. The CDR3 DNA reads as TGTGCCAGTGGGGGCTCGTCTGGAAACACCATATATTTT. This translates into CASGGSSGNTIYF.

The rearrangement links TRBV5-1 to TRBJ2-3; the match to TRBD1 covers 8 bases. J gave up 5 bases and V 5 bases, and 7 bases lay outside the gene matches. The CDR3 spans 14 residues. Germline CDR1 SGHRS, CDR2 YFSETQ. CDR3 sequence (DNA): TGCGCCAGCAGTTTCCCACAGGGGGGAGATACGCAGTATTTT. Translating it yields CASSFPQGGDTQYF.

The chain couples TRBV7-8 to TRBJ2-7; 9 positions match TRBD2. CDR3 length: 14 residues. Per germline, CDR1 SGHVS and CDR2 FQNEAQ. V dropped 3 bases and J dropped 5; count of bases not matched to a gene: 5. CDR3 coding DNA: TGTGCCAGCAGCTTGGCGGGGGGGCCGAACGAGCAGTACTTC. Translation: CASSLAGGPNEQYF.

The chain has TRBV11-3 and TRBJ2-7; 9 bases line up with TRBD2. Trimming cost V 5 bases and J 5 bases; bases outside gene matches: 10. CDR1 and CDR2 from the germline V gene are SGHNT and YENEEA. The CDR3 extends over 15 amino acids. CDR3 loop: CASSARAGGENEQYF. CDR3 DNA sequence: TGTGCCAGCAGCGCCCGCGCGGGGGGGGAAAACGAGCAGTACTTC.

The rearrangement uses TRBV29-1 and TRBJ2-3, with a possible D match to TRBD2 (6 bases). Germline assignment: CDR1 SQVTM and CDR2 ANQGSEA. The length of the CDR3 is 11 residues. The V end was cut by 6 bases, the J end by 5 bases, with 9 bases between. CDR3 DNA sequence: TGCAGCGTGCCCGGGGGAGATACGCAGTATTTT. It codes for CSVPGGDTQYF.

This clone is a singleton in its sample. This rearrangement joins TRBV27 to TRBJ2-7, with D possibly TRBD1 on 7 matching bases. Germline V CDR1 and CDR2: MNHEY, SMNVEV (reference sequence). The V end was cut by 0 bases, the J end by 5 bases, with 17 bases between. The CDR3 covers 16 residues. CDR3 loop: CASSLSAGGGVHEQYF. DNA for the CDR3: TGTGCCAGCAGTTTATCGGCAGGGGGAGGTGTCCACGAGCAGTACTTC.

V and J are TRBV27 and TRBJ1-5, with 7 bases lining up with TRBD1. This CDR3 comprises 17 residues. V lost 1 base and J lost 1; bases outside the gene matches: 7. The germline V gene encodes CDR1 MNHEY and CDR2 SMNVEV (reference sequence). DNA of the CDR3: TGTGCCAGCAGTTTATACCCCCCGACAGGGAGCAATCAGCCCCAGCATTTT. Translating gives CASSLYPPTGSNQPQHF.

The sample holds one count of this clone. V and J are TRBV6-6 and TRBJ1-1, with D unclear. Germline loops: CDR1 MNHNY, CDR2 SVGAGI (reference sequence). Trimming cost V 0 bases and J 3 bases, with 11 bases left between them. The CDR3 is 15 amino acids. DNA for the CDR3: TGTGCCAGCAGTTACTCAAGGCAGGCCTACACTGAAGCTTTCTTT. Residues: CASSYSRQAYTEAFF.

This clone was detected only once. CDR3 sequence (DNA): TGTGCCAGTGCATATACCTCAGGGAATCAGCCCCAGCATTTT. It is translated as CASAYTSGNQPQHF. The chain has TRBV2 and TRBJ1-5, with D perhaps TRBD1 (5 bases). Germline V gene sequence: CDR1 SNHLY, CDR2 FYNNEI. The V end was cut by 9 bases, the J end by 4 bases, with 16 bases between. There are 14 residues in the CDR3.

This clone turned up a few times. The chain uses TRBV19 and TRBJ1-2; D is perhaps TRBD1 (6 bases). This CDR3 spans 13 amino acids. Trimming removed 5 bases from V and 7 bases from J, with 14 bases in between. Germline V lookup: CDR1 LNHDA, CDR2 SQIVND (reference sequence). The DNA of the CDR3 is TGTGCCAGTAGTTCGGGGACAAGGTCTGGCTACACCTTC. It encodes CASSSGTRSGYTF.

This clone was seen a handful of times. This chain connects TRBV6-1 to TRBJ1-1; D possibly corresponds to TRBD1 (5 bases). V lost 3 bases to trimming and J lost 6 bases, with 11 bases between them. From germline, CDR1 is MNHNS and CDR2 SASEGT. The length of the CDR3 is 13 residues. CDR3 in amino acids: CASSEAGVAEAFF. The CDR3 nucleotides are TGTGCCAGCAGTGAGGCGGGGGTTGCTGAAGCTTTCTTT.

This chain links TRBV7-2 with TRBJ1-3; perhaps TRBD1 as D (5 bases). CDR1 and CDR2 from the germline V gene are SGHTA and FQGNSA. The CDR3 totals 15 residues. The germline V and J ends were trimmed by 8 bases and 0 bases, with 14 bases remaining between them. CDR3 sequence: CASQNRPFSGNTIYF. CDR3 nucleotide sequence: TGTGCCAGCCAAAACAGGCCGTTCTCTGGAAACACCATATATTTT. Full variable domain (remainder filled in from reference TRBV7-2 and TRBJ1-3): GAGVSQSPSNKVTEKGKDVELRCDPISGHTALYWYRQSLGQGLEFLIYFQGNSAPDKSGLPSDRFSAERTGGSVSTLTIQRTQQEDSAVYLCASQNRPFSGNTIYFGEGSWLTVV.

The V and J genes are TRBV11-2 and TRBJ2-6; 11 bases map to TRBD1. Germline CDR1 SGHAT, CDR2 FQNNGV. J gave up 4 bases and V 2 bases, and 7 bases lay outside the gene matches. The CDR3 totals 18 residues. The CDR3 coding sequence is TGTGCCAGCAGCTTAATAAACGGACAGGGGGCAGGGGCCAACGTCCTGACTTTC. Translated: CASSLINGQGAGANVLTF.

The CDR3 DNA sequence: TGTGCCAGCAGCCCCCGACAGGGGAGCACTGAAGCTTTCTTT. This codes for CASSPRQGSTEAFF. The chain is built from TRBV7-3 and TRBJ1-1; TRBD1 agrees at 8 bases. J was trimmed by 4 bases and V by 5 bases; bases with no gene match: 6. CDR3 length: 14 amino acids. Germline V CDR1 and CDR2: SGHTA, FQGTGA.

The rearrangement joins TRBV18 to TRBJ2-5; possibly TRBD1 for D (6 bases). Trimming cost V 1 base and J 3 bases, with 6 bases left between them. Germline lookup yields CDR1 KGHSH and CDR2 LQKENI. The CDR3 has 13 amino acids. This CDR3 reads CASSPRQEETQYF. In DNA, the CDR3 is TGTGCCAGCTCACCACGACAGGAAGAGACCCAGTACTTC.

Turning to this clone: The sample carries other DNA sequences with the same CDR3. In DNA form, the CDR3 reads TGTGCCATCAGTGATGGGACAGGCAACACCGGGGAGCTGTTTTTT. Amino acids: CAISDGTGNTGELFF. The chain employs TRBV10-3 and TRBJ2-2, with 8 bases fitting TRBD1. The CDR3 runs 15 residues. V trimming: 3 bases; J trimming: 2 bases; junction bases outside the gene matches: 2. CDR1 and CDR2 (germline): ENHRY, SYGVKD.

The V call is TRBV5-3, the J call TRBJ1-2, with D maybe TRBD1 (6 bases). TRBV5-3 counts as an open reading frame of uncertain function. The CDR3 runs 15 residues. V was shortened by 2 bases and J by 8 bases, with 19 bases between the two germline ends. The CDR3, as DNA: TGTGCCAGAAGCTTTCCGAGGGGACATATGATCGGCTACACCTTC. It encodes CARSFPRGHMIGYTF.

The rearrangement uses TRBV9 and TRBJ2-5; the D gene is possibly TRBD2 (5 bases). The DNA end is a closer match to TRBJ2-7, so the J assignment may be wrong. Germline values: CDR1 SGDLS, CDR2 YYNGEE. The CDR3 covers 14 residues. CDR3 loop: CASSGLASKNEQYF. The CDR3 DNA reads TGTGCCAGCAGCGGCCTAGCATCCAAGAACGAGCAGTACTTC.

The chain uses TRBV25-1 and TRBJ2-1; D perhaps matches TRBD2 (6 bases). Looked up from germline, CDR1 is MGHDK and CDR2 is SYGVNS. The CDR3 totals 17 residues. Trimming took 6 bases from V and 2 from J, leaving 20 bases between them. In DNA, the CDR3 is TGTGCCAGCAGCGCCCTGGCGGGAATGGGGGCCTACAATGAGCAGTTCTTC. Its translation is CASSALAGMGAYNEQFF. The full variable domain, rest sourced from reference TRBV25-1 and TRBJ2-1, is EADIYQTPRYLVIGTGKKITLECSQTMGHDKMYWYQQDPGMELHLIHYSYGVNSTEKGDLSSESTVSRIRTEHFPLTLESARPSHTSQYLCASSALAGMGAYNEQFFGPGTRLTVL.

The chain uses TRBV9 and TRBJ2-7; TRBD1 matches at 7 bases. The CDR3 runs to 15 residues. The trim removed 4 bases at V and 0 bases at J, leaving 7 bases unmatched. The germline V gene encodes CDR1 SGDLS and CDR2 YYNGEE. CDR3 sequence: CASSPPGTASYEQYF. The CDR3 DNA reads as TGTGCCAGCAGCCCTCCCGGGACAGCCTCCTACGAGCAGTACTTC.

Of note for this clone: One junction end does not reproduce the germline sequence, and a read error may be involved. J is TRBJ1-2 and V is TRBV6-1; D is uncertain. Germline V gene sequence: CDR1 MNHNS, CDR2 SASEGT. The CDR3 totals 12 residues. In DNA, the CDR3 is TGTGCCAGCACAAGGAGTACCTATGGCCACACCTTC. Translation gives CASTRSTYGHTF.

V is TRBV25-1 and J is TRBJ2-2; TRBD1 might be the D (7 bases). The CDR3 loop spans 14 amino acids. The V end lost 4 bases, the J end lost 5 bases, and 11 bases lay between the germline ends. Per the germline V gene, CDR1 is MGHDK and CDR2 is SYGVNS. For the CDR3, the DNA is TGTGCCAGCAGTGCGACAGGGAGGACCGGGGAGCTGTTTTTT. Encoded protein: CASSATGRTGELFF.

The chain employs TRBV6-5 and TRBJ2-4, with a weak D call TRBD1 (6 bases). Trimming left V 6 bases short and J 2 bases short, with 14 bases between. Germline CDR1 is MNHEY and CDR2 is SVGAGI. The CDR3 is made up of 15 amino acids. CDR3 region: CASSPQRGTKNIQYF. CDR3 bases: TGTGCCAGCAGCCCCCAGAGGGGGACCAAAAACATTCAGTACTTC.

The chain carries TRBV7-9 and TRBJ1-1, with TRBD1 identical over 10 bases. This CDR3 has 15 residues. V lost 4 bases and J lost 5; bases outside the gene matches: 7. Per the germline V gene, CDR1 is SEHNR and CDR2 is FQNEAQ (reference sequence). The CDR3 sequence is CASSSLGQGRTEAFF. DNA of the CDR3: TGTGCCAGCAGCTCCCTGGGACAGGGGCGGACTGAAGCTTTCTTT.

The gene calls are TRBV2 and TRBJ2-1, with 9 bases matching TRBD2. Losses at the gene ends were 5 bases for V and 2 bases for J; bases not matched to a gene: 1. CDR1 is SNHLY and CDR2 is FYNNEI in the germline V gene. The CDR3 covers 14 residues. The CDR3 is CASSRLAAYNEQFF. In DNA, the CDR3 is TGTGCCAGCAGTAGACTAGCGGCCTACAATGAGCAGTTCTTC.

This clone was seen more than once but under ten times. In nucleotides, the CDR3 is TGTGCCAGCAGCCCCGACAAATTTGGCTACGAGCAGTACTTC. Encoded protein: CASSPDKFGYEQYF. The rearrangement links TRBV7-9 to TRBJ2-7; D gene ambiguous. Trimming removed 5 bases at V and 3 bases at J, with 14 bases between. This CDR3 comprises 14 residues. Per germline, CDR1 SEHNR and CDR2 FQNEAQ (reference sequence).

The V and J genes are TRBV10-3 and TRBJ1-1; 7 bases align to TRBD1. The CDR3 runs to 14 residues. Unmatched junction bases numbered 5, after V lost 6 bases and J lost 1 base. The germline V gene encodes CDR1 ENHRY and CDR2 SYGVKD. The CDR3 DNA reads TGTGCCATCAGGGGGGACAGTACGAACACTGAAGCTTTCTTT. It translates to CAIRGDSTNTEAFF.

The chain combines TRBV25-1 with TRBJ1-5; no definite D call. The V and J ends lost 1 base and 7 bases respectively, with 11 bases between them. Germline CDR1 MGHDK, CDR2 SYGVNS. CDR3 length equals 14 residues. CDR3 loop: CASSEFQWEQPQHF. CDR3 bases: TGTGCCAGCAGTGAATTTCAGTGGGAGCAGCCCCAGCATTTT.